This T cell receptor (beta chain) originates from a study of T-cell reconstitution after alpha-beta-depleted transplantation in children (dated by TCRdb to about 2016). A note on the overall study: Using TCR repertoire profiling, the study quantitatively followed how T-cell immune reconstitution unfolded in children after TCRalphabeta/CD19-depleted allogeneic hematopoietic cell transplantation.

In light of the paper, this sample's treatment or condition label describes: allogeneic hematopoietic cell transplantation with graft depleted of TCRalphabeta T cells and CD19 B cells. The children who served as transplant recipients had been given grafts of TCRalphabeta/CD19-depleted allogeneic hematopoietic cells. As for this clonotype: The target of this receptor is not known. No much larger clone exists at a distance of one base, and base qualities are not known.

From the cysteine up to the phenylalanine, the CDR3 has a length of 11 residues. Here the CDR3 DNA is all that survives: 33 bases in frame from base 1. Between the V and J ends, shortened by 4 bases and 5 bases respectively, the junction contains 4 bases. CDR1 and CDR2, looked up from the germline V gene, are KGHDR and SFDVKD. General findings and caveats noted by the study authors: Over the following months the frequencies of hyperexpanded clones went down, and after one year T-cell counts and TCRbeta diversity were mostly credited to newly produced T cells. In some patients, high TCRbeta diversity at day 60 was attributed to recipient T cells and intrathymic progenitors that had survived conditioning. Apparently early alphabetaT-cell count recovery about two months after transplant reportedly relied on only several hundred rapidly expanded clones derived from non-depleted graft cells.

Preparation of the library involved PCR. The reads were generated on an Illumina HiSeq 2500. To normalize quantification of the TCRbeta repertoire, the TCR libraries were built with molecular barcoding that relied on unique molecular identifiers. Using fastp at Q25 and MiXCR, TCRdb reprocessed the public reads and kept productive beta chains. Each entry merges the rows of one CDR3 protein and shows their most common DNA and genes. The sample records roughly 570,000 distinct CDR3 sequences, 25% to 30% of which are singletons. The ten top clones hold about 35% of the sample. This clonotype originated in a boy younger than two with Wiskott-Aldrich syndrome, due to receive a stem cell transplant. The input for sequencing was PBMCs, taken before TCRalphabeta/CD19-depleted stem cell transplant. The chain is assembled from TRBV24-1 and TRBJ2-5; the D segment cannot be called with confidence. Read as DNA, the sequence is TGTGCCACCAGTGAGAGCGAGACCCAGTACTTC. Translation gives CATSESETQYF.